The clone carrying this T cell receptor beta chain occurred many times. Its antigen is as yet unknown. Hyperthyroidism patients were newly diagnosed, under 2 months' duration, aged 18 to 65. Researchers took RNA transcripts and amplified TCR beta CDR3 regions from them. HTBI-primed first-round RT-PCR preceded second-round multiplex PCR. TCRdb reanalysed the multiplex PCR reads using MiXCR and keeps one entry per CDR3 protein. The data hold around 1.1 million distinct CDR3 sequences, with roughly two fifths observed a single time. These data are taken from a study of Graves' ophthalmopathy and Graves' hyperthyroidism. About the research overall: In this cohort's terms, stable hyperthyroidism meant no ophthalmopathy by 18 months of follow-up. Regarding the study as a whole: The 13-signature model separated ophthalmopathy from stable hyperthyroidism at 85% to 90% sensitivity and around 80% specificity. The model predicted ophthalmopathy progression with around 70% sensitivity and 72% to 85% specificity.

The trim removed 2 bases at V and 7 bases at J, leaving 11 bases unmatched. CDR1 is MNHNY and CDR2 is SVGAGI in the germline V gene (reference sequence). The CDR3 is 16 residues long. The source is an adult man with Graves' hyperthyroidism. The specimen sequenced was peripheral blood or thyroid tissue (not recorded which). The V gene is TRBV6-6, the J gene TRBJ1-5, with TRBD1 matching 7 bases. The CDR3 spells CASSYSSRGLRQPQHF. The CDR3 DNA reads TGTGCCAGCAGTTACAGTAGCAGGGGGTTAAGGCAGCCCCAGCATTTT.